This T cell receptor (beta chain) was recovered during a study of breast tumors, draining lymph nodes, adjacent tissues. MiXCR was run by TCRdb on the multiplex PCR reads, yielding one entry per CDR3 protein. This repertoire shows some 17,000 distinct CDR3 sequences, over 40% found once; its top ten account for about an eighth. This clonotype was picked up many times. A much larger clone lies one base from this, so it may be a read error. This sequence was found in a female donor with breast cancer. Some clones in this sample may be carry-over from other donors' samples. The sample consisted of tumor-adjacent breast tissue.

In DNA form, the CDR3 reads TGTGCCAGCAGTTTCGGCCAGCTAGGCGATACGCAGTATTTT. Encoded protein: CASSFGQLGDTQYF. The chain is built from TRBV12-3 or TRBV12-4 and TRBJ2-3; D remains ambiguous. The CDR3 has 14 amino acids. The ends were cut back, 3 bases at V and 6 bases at J, with 13 bases in the middle.